Listed here are 23 T cell receptor beta chains from one sample, sequenced in a study of blood T cell repertoires in COVID-19. The protocol was immunoSEQ multiplex PCR, while the TCRdb copy is restricted to in-frame clones and leaves out a portion. The data show about 95,000 clones, approximately 90% seen once. Sequenced material: peripheral blood. These receptors came from a woman aged 50 to 65 in a cohort sampled during active COVID-19.

The chain has TRBV5-1 and TRBJ2-1; TRBD2 matches 9 bases. The junction had 13 bases not matched to a gene; V was cut back by 3 bases and J by 3 bases. The V gene's germline CDR1 is SGHRS and CDR2 YFSETQ. The CDR3 runs 18 residues. In nucleotides, the CDR3 is TGCGCCAGCAGCTCCCAGACTAGCGGCAGGGGGGGCTACAATGAGCAGTTCTTC. Protein product: CASSSQTSGRGGYNEQFF.

This chain joins TRBV6-6 and TRBJ1-6, with D uncertain. CDR1 is MNHNY, CDR2 SVGAGI, per germline (reference sequence). The ends were cut back, 5 bases at V and 0 bases at J, with 14 bases in the middle. The CDR3 runs 17 residues. The CDR3 coding sequence is TGTGCCAGCAGTCCCCTCCCCCCGGGCTCCTATAATTCACCCCTCCACTTT. Translation gives CASSPLPPGSYNSPLHF.

The CDR3 nucleotides read TGTGCCAGCAGCCAATCCGGGACAGGGTCCTACGAGCAGTACTTC. This gives the protein CASSQSGTGSYEQYF. The rearrangement links TRBV3-1 (or the pseudogene TRBV3-2) to TRBJ2-7; 9 nucleotides line up with TRBD1. Unmatched junction bases numbered 3, after V lost 2 bases and J lost 1 base. Germline loops: CDR1 LGHDT, CDR2 YNNKEL (reference sequence). The CDR3 is made up of 15 amino acids.

The chain recombines TRBV27 with TRBJ2-1; TRBD2 agrees at 9 bases. CDR3 length equals 14 residues. V trimming: 4 bases; J trimming: 7 bases; junction bases outside the gene matches: 5. The V gene's germline CDR1 is MNHEY and CDR2 SMNVEV (reference sequence). The CDR3 here is CASSSPGLANEQFF. CDR3 coding DNA: TGTGCCAGCAGTTCCCCCGGACTAGCGAATGAGCAGTTCTTC.

This chain uses TRBV9 with TRBJ2-3; 7 bases agree with TRBD1. The CDR3 extends over 19 amino acids. Per germline, CDR1 SGDLS and CDR2 YYNGEE. V lost 4 bases and J lost 3; bases outside the gene matches: 20. The CDR3 loop reads CASSHSRPRQGDWTDTQYF. The CDR3 coding sequence is TGTGCCAGCAGCCACTCACGACCCCGACAGGGAGATTGGACAGATACGCAGTATTTT.

The CDR3 bases are TGTGCCTGGATAGGAGGGAGTCAGTCCACTAATGAAAAACTGTTTTTT. It translates to CAWIGGSQSTNEKLFF. The chain is built from TRBV30 and TRBJ1-4; D unresolved. CDR1 GTSNPN and CDR2 SVGIG come from the germline V gene (reference sequence). The CDR3 has 16 residues. Between the trimmed V and J ends, which lost 4 bases and 2 bases, there was a span of 17 bases.

CDR3 coding DNA: TGTGCCAGCAGCCTCGGAGACGTCCGGAATGAAAAACTGTTTTTT. It yields the protein CASSLGDVRNEKLFF. The rearrangement links TRBV7-9 to TRBJ1-4; D unresolved. The germline V gene has CDR1 SEHNR and CDR2 FQNEAQ (reference sequence). The CDR3 loop spans 15 amino acids. V was pared by 5 bases and J by 5 bases, with 15 bases between.

The CDR3 bases are TGTGCCAGCAGCTTAGCAGGGGTCAAAAACATTCAGTACTTC. This encodes CASSLAGVKNIQYF. The chain couples TRBV11-2 to TRBJ2-4; the D gene is possibly TRBD1 (6 bases). The CDR3 is 14 amino acids. Trimming took 1 base from V and 3 from J, leaving 7 bases between them. From germline, CDR1 is SGHAT and CDR2 FQNNGV.

This clone was observed a few times. The chain combines TRBV5-1 with TRBJ2-5; 10 nucleotides align to TRBD1. Germline V CDR1 and CDR2: SGHRS, YFSETQ. Germline trimming cut 0 bases from V and 5 bases from J; bases unmatched to any gene: 7. CDR3 size: 16 residues. Here the CDR3 reads CASSLGDRGLVETQYF. The CDR3 DNA reads as TGCGCCAGCAGCTTGGGAGACAGGGGGCTGGTGGAGACCCAGTACTTC. The entire variable domain, with the rest obtained from reference TRBV5-1 and TRBJ2-5, is as follows: KAGVTQTPRYLIKTRGQQVTLSCSPISGHRSVSWYQQTPGQGLQFLFEYFSETQRNKGNFPGRFSGRQFSNSRSEMNVSTLELGDSALYLCASSLGDRGLVETQYFGPGTRLLVL.

The J gene is TRBJ1-5, the V gene TRBV7-8, with 7 bases matching TRBD1. V shed 3 bases, J shed 3 bases, and the junction held 8 bases outside the gene matches. This CDR3 has 16 amino acids. Germline V gives CDR1 SGHVS, CDR2 FQNEAQ. CDR3: CASSLGPTGNNQPQHF. CDR3 sequence (DNA): TGTGCCAGCAGCTTGGGCCCGACAGGGAACAATCAGCCCCAGCATTTT.

CDR3 sequence reads: CATRPAGGVQETQYF. CDR3 nucleotides: TGTGCCACCAGACCAGCGGGAGGAGTACAAGAGACCCAGTACTTC. The V and J genes are TRBV15 and TRBJ2-5; 9 positions agree with TRBD2. V lost 6 bases, J lost 2 bases, and 7 bases stayed unmatched. Germline V lookup: CDR1 LNHNV, CDR2 YYDKDF (reference sequence). This CDR3 is 15 amino acids long. The full variable domain, its missing parts supplied by reference TRBV15 and TRBJ2-5, is DAMVIQNPRYQVTQFGKPVTLSCSQTLNHNVMYWYQQKSSQAPKLLFHYYDKDFNNEADTPDNFQSRRPNTSFCFLDIRSPGLGDTAMYLCATRPAGGVQETQYFGPGTRLLVL.

The J gene is TRBJ2-2, the V gene TRBV24-1, with D perhaps TRBD1 (6 bases). The V end lost 3 bases, the J end lost 2 bases, and 12 bases lay between the germline ends. Germline CDR1 and CDR2: KGHDR and SFDVKD. The CDR3 is 16 amino acids. DNA for the CDR3: TGTGCCACCAGTGATCCGCGACAGGAAAACACCGGGGAGCTGTTTTTT. Translating gives CATSDPRQENTGELFF.

The chain carries TRBV9 and TRBJ2-3; 10 bases are shared with TRBD2. V lost 4 bases, J lost 4 bases, and 12 bases stayed unmatched. The germline V gene encodes CDR1 SGDLS and CDR2 YYNGEE. CDR3 size: 17 residues. CDR3 loop: CASSINPSGSGSDTQYF. The CDR3 nucleotides read TGTGCCAGCAGCATCAACCCTAGCGGGAGTGGGTCAGATACGCAGTATTTT.

V usage is TRBV11-2 and J usage is TRBJ2-7; 8 bases are shared with TRBD1. J lost 7 bases, V lost 1 base, and 6 bases had no gene match. This CDR3 comprises 14 residues. CDR1 and CDR2 (germline): SGHAT, FQNNGV. The chain's CDR3 is CASSLGQGAEEQYF. CDR3 coding DNA: TGTGCCAGCAGCTTAGGCCAGGGGGCGGAAGAGCAGTACTTC.

The chain recombines TRBV10-3 with TRBJ1-1; 7 positions agree with TRBD1. V gave up 8 bases and J gave up 5 bases; unmatched junction bases: 8. This CDR3 has 13 amino acids. Germline V gives CDR1 ENHRY, CDR2 SYGVKD. CDR3 nucleotides: TGTGCCATCCGCGGGACAGACTTGACTGAAGCTTTCTTT. It translates to CAIRGTDLTEAFF.

V and J are TRBV5-1 and TRBJ2-1; D is ambiguous. Germline V gives CDR1 SGHRS, CDR2 YFSETQ. This CDR3 contains 15 residues. V lost 0 bases and J 6 bases, leaving 13 bases between the germline ends. The CDR3 DNA reads as TGCGCCAGCAGCTTGGAAGCCCCTCTACTCAATGAGCAGTTCTTC. Its protein is CASSLEAPLLNEQFF. The full variable domain, rest sourced from reference TRBV5-1 and TRBJ2-1, is KAGVTQTPRYLIKTRGQQVTLSCSPISGHRSVSWYQQTPGQGLQFLFEYFSETQRNKGNFPGRFSGRQFSNSRSEMNVSTLELGDSALYLCASSLEAPLLNEQFFGPGTRLTVL.

The V and J genes are TRBV5-1 and TRBJ2-7, with 10 bases identical to TRBD1. The CDR3 is 15 residues long. Germline trimming cut 3 bases from V and 6 bases from J; bases unmatched to any gene: 9. Germline lookup yields CDR1 SGHRS and CDR2 YFSETQ. As DNA, the CDR3 is TGCGCCAGCAGCTGGGGGACAGGGGTTTCGGGCGAGCAGTACTTC. It codes for CASSWGTGVSGEQYF.

The chain has TRBV7-8 and TRBJ1-2, with 7 nucleotides matching TRBD1. The trim removed 5 bases at V and 8 bases at J, leaving 11 bases unmatched. The CDR3 spans 14 residues. Germline CDR1 and CDR2: SGHVS and FQNEAQ. The CDR3 spells CASSRDLTGYGYTF. The CDR3 DNA sequence: TGTGCCAGCAGCCGCGACCTGACAGGGTACGGCTACACCTTC.

The chain combines TRBV7-9 with TRBJ1-1, with 7 nucleotides matching TRBD1. The J segment lost 9 bases and the V segment lost 2 bases, leaving 6 bases of the junction unmatched. Germline V gene data show CDR1 as SEHNR and CDR2 as FQNEAQ (reference sequence). This CDR3 has 13 amino acids. The CDR3 spells CASSLPTGRQAFF. The CDR3 coding sequence is TGTGCCAGCAGCTTACCGACAGGGCGACAAGCTTTCTTT.

The chain has TRBV19 and TRBJ2-7; D is undetermined. V lost 1 base, J lost 3 bases, and 10 bases lay in between. CDR1 and CDR2 from the germline V gene are LNHDA and SQIVND (reference sequence). CDR3 length: 14 residues. DNA for the CDR3: TGTGCCAGTAGTATAGGTAACAGTAACTACGAGCAGTACTTC. Its translation: CASSIGNSNYEQYF.

The genes are TRBV10-3 and TRBJ2-5; 8 bases map to TRBD1. Germline CDR1 and CDR2: ENHRY and SYGVKD. This CDR3 is built from 13 residues. V lost 3 bases to trimming and J lost 5 bases; unmatched junction nucleotides: 2. The CDR3 spells CAISDYRGETQYF. CDR3 in DNA: TGTGCCATCAGTGACTACAGGGGGGAGACCCAGTACTTC.

This clone was seen just once. The V call is TRBV10-3, the J call TRBJ1-1, with 10 bases aligning to TRBD1. J gave up 13 bases and V 5 bases, and 16 bases lay outside the gene matches. CDR1 and CDR2 from the germline V gene are ENHRY and SYGVKD. CDR3 length equals 15 residues. The CDR3 loop is CAISKGQGPLKGVFF. The CDR3 DNA reads as TGTGCCATCAGTAAGGGACAGGGGCCGCTTAAGGGGGTTTTCTTT.

The chain combines TRBV4-1 with TRBJ2-7; 8 positions match TRBD1. Germline lookup yields CDR1 MGHRA and CDR2 YSYEKL. Losses at the gene ends were 8 bases for V and 5 bases for J; bases not matched to a gene: 5. The CDR3 is made up of 12 amino acids. DNA of the CDR3: TGCGCCAGCGGGGACAGGAAGGACGAGCAGTACTTC. Protein sequence: CASGDRKDEQYF.